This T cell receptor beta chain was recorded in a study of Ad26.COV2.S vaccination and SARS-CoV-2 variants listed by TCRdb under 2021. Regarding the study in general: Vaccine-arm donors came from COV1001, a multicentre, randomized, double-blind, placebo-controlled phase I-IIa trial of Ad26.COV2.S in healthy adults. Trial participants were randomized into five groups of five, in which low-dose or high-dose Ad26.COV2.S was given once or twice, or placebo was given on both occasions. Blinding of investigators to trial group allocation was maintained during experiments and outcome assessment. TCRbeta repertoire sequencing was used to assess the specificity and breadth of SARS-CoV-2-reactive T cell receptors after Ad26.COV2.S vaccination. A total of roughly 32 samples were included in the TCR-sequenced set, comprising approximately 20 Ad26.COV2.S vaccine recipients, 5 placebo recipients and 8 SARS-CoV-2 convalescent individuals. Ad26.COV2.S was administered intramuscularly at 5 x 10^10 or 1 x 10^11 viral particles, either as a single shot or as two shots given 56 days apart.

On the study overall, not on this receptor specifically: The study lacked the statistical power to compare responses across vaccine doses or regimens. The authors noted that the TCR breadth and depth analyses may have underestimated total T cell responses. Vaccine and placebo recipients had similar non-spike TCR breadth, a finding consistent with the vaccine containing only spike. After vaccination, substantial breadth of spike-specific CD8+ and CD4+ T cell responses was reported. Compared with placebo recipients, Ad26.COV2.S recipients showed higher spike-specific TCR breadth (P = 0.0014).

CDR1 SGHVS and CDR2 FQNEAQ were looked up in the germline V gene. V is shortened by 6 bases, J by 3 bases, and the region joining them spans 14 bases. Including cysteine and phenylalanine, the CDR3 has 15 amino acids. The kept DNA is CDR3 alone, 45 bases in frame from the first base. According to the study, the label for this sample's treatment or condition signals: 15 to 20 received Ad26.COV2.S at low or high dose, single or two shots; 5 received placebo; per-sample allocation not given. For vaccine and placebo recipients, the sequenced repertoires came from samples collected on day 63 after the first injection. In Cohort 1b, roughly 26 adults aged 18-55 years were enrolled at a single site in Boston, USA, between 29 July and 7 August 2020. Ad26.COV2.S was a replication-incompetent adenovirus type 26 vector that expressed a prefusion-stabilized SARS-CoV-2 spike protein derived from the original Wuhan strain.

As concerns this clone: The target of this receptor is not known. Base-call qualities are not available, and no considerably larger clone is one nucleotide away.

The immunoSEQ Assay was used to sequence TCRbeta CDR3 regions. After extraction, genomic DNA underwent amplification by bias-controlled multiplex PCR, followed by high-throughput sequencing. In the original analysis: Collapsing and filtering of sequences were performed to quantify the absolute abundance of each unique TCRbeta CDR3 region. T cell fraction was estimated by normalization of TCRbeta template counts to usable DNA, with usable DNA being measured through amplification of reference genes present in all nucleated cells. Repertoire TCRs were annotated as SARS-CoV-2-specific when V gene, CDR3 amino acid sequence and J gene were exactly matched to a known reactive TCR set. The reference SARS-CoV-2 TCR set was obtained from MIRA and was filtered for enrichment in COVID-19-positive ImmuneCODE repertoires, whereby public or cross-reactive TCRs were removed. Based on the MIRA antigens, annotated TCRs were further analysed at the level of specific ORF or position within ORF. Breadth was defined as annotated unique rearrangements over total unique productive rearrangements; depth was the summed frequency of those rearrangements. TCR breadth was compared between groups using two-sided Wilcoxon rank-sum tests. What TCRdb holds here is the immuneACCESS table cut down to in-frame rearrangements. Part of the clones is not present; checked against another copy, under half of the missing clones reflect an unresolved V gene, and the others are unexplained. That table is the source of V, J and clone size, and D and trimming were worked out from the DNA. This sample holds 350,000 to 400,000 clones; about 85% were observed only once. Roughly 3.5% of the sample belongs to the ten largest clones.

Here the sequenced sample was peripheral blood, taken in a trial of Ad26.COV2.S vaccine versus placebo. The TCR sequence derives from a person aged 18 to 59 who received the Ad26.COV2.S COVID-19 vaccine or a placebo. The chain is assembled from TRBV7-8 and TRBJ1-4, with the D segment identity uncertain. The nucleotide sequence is TGTGCCAGCAGTTATGTTGGGGTGTCTAATGAAAAACTGTTTTTT. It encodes CASSYVGVSNEKLFF.